The rows below give T cell receptor beta chains drawn from one sample of a study of Ad26.COV2.S vaccination and SARS-CoV-2 variants. TCRdb's table, derived via immunoSEQ multiplex PCR, lists solely in-frame clones and lacks some. The sample includes about 680,000 clones, about 90% of them seen just once. This specimen consisted of peripheral blood, obtained in a trial of Ad26.COV2.S vaccine versus placebo. All receptors come from a person between 18 and 65 years old who received the Ad26.COV2.S COVID-19 vaccine or a placebo. CDR3s include the opening cysteine and the closing phenylalanine or tryptophan. A D gene is named only where the DNA matches it firmly. Where a row states a size, it is once, few, many or the class of an expanded clone; other rows omit it.

size: NA; J: TRBJ1-3; D: NA; V: TRBV9; DNA: TGTGCCAGCAGCGTAGGGCGGGGAAACACCATATATTTT; CDR3: CASSVGRGNTIYF
size: NA; J: TRBJ1-2; D: NA; V: TRBV5-1; DNA: TGCGCCAGCAGCTCGGTAGGATCGAACTATGGCTACACCTTC; CDR3: CASSSVGSNYGYTF
size: NA; J: TRBJ2-3; D: NA; V: TRBV3-1/TRBV3-2; DNA: TGTGCCAGCAGCCAAGATGGAGGGTCGGATACGCAGTATTTT; CDR3: CASSQDGGSDTQYF
size: NA; J: TRBJ2-4; D: TRBD2; V: TRBV19; DNA: TGTGCCAGTAGTATCCTACCCATGGGTGCGGGAGTTGTCCACATTCAGTACTTC; CDR3: CASSILPMGAGVVHIQYF
size: NA; J: TRBJ1-2; D: NA; V: TRBV24-1; DNA: TGTGCCACCAGTGAGTCCAGCAACTATGGCTACACCTTC; CDR3: CATSESSNYGYTF
size: NA; J: TRBJ2-3; D: TRBD2; V: TRBV14; DNA: TGTGCCAGCAGCCAAAGAAATAGCGGGAGGGCCACAGATACGCAGTATTTT; CDR3: CASSQRNSGRATDTQYF
size: once; J: TRBJ2-1; D: TRBD2; V: TRBV7-3; DNA: TGTGCCAGCAGCTCCGGGGGGACCTACAATGAGCAGTTCTTC; CDR3: CASSSGGTYNEQFF
size: NA; J: TRBJ1-1; D: TRBD1; V: TRBV5-1; DNA: TGCGCCAGCAGCGGAGGACAGGGGGGCACTGAAGCTTTCTTT; CDR3: CASSGGQGGTEAFF
size: NA; J: TRBJ1-1; D: NA; V: TRBV29-1; DNA: TGCAGCGTTTCCCCGATGGAGCGCACTGAAGCTTTCTTT; CDR3: CSVSPMERTEAFF
size: once; J: TRBJ1-6; D: NA; V: TRBV30; DNA: TGTGCGCAGGGGTTTTCTTCACCCCTCCACTTT; CDR3: CAQGFSSPLHF
size: NA; J: TRBJ1-4; D: TRBD1; V: TRBV25-1; DNA: TGTGCCAGCAGTGACTTTCTAACACAGGGGGCAAATGAAAAACTGTTTTTT; CDR3: CASSDFLTQGANEKLFF
size: NA; J: TRBJ2-7; D: NA; V: TRBV7-9; DNA: TGTGCCAGCAGCTTAGCACAGGCCGAGAGCGAGCAGTACTTC; CDR3: CASSLAQAESEQYF
size: few; J: TRBJ1-4; D: TRBD1; V: TRBV29-1; DNA: TGCAGCTTTAGACAGGGACTTTCAACTAATGAAAAACTGTTTTTT; CDR3: CSFRQGLSTNEKLFF
size: NA; J: TRBJ2-5; D: NA; V: TRBV7-2; DNA: TGTGCCAGCAGCTTAGGAGCCCCTGGAGAGACCCAGTACTTC; CDR3: CASSLGAPGETQYF
size: once; J: TRBJ1-5; D: NA; V: TRBV7-2; DNA: TGTGCCAGCTCTGTTGGGCCGATCAATCAGCCCCAGCATTTT; CDR3: CASSVGPINQPQHF
size: NA; J: TRBJ2-2; D: TRBD2; V: TRBV9; DNA: TGTGCCAGCAGCGTAGTAGGGACTAGCGGGGTCGGGGAGCTGTTTTTT; CDR3: CASSVVGTSGVGELFF
size: NA; J: TRBJ2-7; D: NA; V: TRBV3-1/TRBV3-2; DNA: TGTGCCAGCAGCCAATTGTACGAGCAGTACTTC; CDR3: CASSQLYEQYF
size: NA; J: TRBJ2-2; D: NA; V: TRBV28; DNA: TGTGCCAGCAGTTTCGGCACCGGGGAGCTGTTTTTT; CDR3: CASSFGTGELFF
size: NA; J: TRBJ2-1; D: TRBD2; V: TRBV7-2; DNA: TGTGCCAGCAGCTTAGCCCTAGCGGGGTGGGAGCAGTTCTTC; CDR3: CASSLALAGWEQFF
size: NA; J: TRBJ2-3; D: TRBD1; V: TRBV15; DNA: TGTGCCACTAAGGACAGGACGCTTTCTAGCACAGATACGCAGTATTTT; CDR3: CATKDRTLSSTDTQYF
size: NA; J: TRBJ2-2; D: NA; V: TRBV6-5; DNA: TGTGCCAGCAGACGGGCCGGGACGGGGGCCGGGGAGCTGTTTTTT; CDR3: CASRRAGTGAGELFF